This T cell receptor (beta chain) was sequenced during a study of immune heterogeneity within non-small cell lung tumors. Findings and limits, study-wide: Each patient largely had their own distinct set of high-frequency T-cell receptor beta clonotypes. Local tumor mutational burden and local T-cell repertoire clonality showed a moderate significant correlation, R around 0.32. Identical dominant CDR3 beta clonotypes showed recurrence across tumor sites within a patient, and site-unique high-frequency clones were also present.

The template consisted of bulk tumor genomic DNA, with about 600 ng used per sample. Primary tumors were biopsied several times each, far apart, intraoperatively. Curative operations were performed on patients who had untreated, newly diagnosed non-small cell lung cancer. Germline V lookup: CDR1 SQVTM, CDR2 ANQGSEA. The CDR3 runs to 16 residues. This clonotype was picked up a small number of times. Its antigen is not known. CDR3 of TCR beta was amplified by multiplex PCR that used 32 V and 13 J primers. TCRdb reprocessed the multiplex PCR reads with MiXCR, giving one entry per CDR3 protein. The sample contains over 1,500 distinct CDR3 sequences, around half of which appear only once.

Sample: lung tumor tissue. The chain is built from TRBV29-1 and TRBJ2-3; 10 bases are shared with TRBD2. The J call is doubtful: the DNA matches TRBJ2-1 better. This TCR derives from a man aged 55 to 70 with non-small cell lung cancer. The chain's CDR3 is CSVEPSGRRSYNEQFF. CDR3 coding DNA: TGCAGCGTTGAACCTAGCGGGAGAAGGTCCTACAATGAGCAGTTCTTC.